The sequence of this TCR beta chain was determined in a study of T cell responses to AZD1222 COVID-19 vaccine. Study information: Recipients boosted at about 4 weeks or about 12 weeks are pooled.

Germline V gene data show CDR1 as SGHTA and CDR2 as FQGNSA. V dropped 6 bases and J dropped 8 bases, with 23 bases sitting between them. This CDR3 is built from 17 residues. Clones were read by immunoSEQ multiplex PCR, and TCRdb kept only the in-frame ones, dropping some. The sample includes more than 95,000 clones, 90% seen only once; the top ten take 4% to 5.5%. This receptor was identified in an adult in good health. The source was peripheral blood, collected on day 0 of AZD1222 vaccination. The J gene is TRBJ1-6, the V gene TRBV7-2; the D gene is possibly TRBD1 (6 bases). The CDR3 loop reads CASRAFRARGRDSPLHF. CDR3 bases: TGTGCCAGCAGAGCCTTTAGGGCGAGGGGGAGGGATTCACCCCTCCACTTT.